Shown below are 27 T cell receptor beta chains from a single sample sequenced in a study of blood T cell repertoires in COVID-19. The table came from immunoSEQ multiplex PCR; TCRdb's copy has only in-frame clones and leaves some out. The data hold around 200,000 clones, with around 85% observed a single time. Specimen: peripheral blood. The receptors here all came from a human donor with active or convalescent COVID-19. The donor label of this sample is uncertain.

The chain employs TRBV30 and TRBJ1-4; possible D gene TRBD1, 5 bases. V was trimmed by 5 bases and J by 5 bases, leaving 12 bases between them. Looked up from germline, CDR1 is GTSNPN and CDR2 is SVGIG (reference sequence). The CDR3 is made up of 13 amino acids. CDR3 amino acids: CAWAGQLNEKLFF. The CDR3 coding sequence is TGTGCCTGGGCAGGGCAACTGAATGAAAAACTGTTTTTT. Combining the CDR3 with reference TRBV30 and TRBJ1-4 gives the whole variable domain SQTIHQWPATLVQPVGSPLSLECTVEGTSNPNLYWYRQAAGRGLQLLFYSVGIGQISSEVPQNLSASRPQDRQFILSSKKLLLSDSGFYLCAWAGQLNEKLFFGSGTQLSVL.

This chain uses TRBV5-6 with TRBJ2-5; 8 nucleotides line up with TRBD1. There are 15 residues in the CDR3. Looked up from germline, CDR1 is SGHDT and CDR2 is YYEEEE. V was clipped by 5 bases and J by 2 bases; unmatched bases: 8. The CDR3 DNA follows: TGTGCCAGCAGAAAGACCGGGACAGGTCAAGAGACCCAGTACTTC. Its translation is CASRKTGTGQETQYF.

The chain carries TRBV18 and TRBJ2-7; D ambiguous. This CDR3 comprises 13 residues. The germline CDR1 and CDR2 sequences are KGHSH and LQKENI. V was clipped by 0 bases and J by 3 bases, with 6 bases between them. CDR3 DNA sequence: TGTGCCAGCTCACCACCATCCAGCTACGAGCAGTACTTC. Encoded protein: CASSPPSSYEQYF.

The CDR3 DNA follows: TGTGCTAGTGGCCGGGAGGGGTGGACCGGGGAGCTGTTTTTT. It specifies CASGREGWTGELFF. The chain links TRBV12-5 to TRBJ2-2, with 8 bases identical to TRBD2. With 6 bases clipped from V and 5 bases from J, the junction kept 5 bases outside the gene matches. The V gene's germline CDR1 is LGHNT and CDR2 FRNRAP. The CDR3 totals 14 residues.

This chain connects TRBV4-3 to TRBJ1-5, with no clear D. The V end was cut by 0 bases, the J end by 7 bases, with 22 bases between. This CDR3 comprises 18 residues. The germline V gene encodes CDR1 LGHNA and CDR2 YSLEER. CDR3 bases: TGCGCCAGCAGCCAAGAATGGATCATGGCGGGTTTGGGCCAGCCCCAGCATTTT. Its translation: CASSQEWIMAGLGQPQHF.

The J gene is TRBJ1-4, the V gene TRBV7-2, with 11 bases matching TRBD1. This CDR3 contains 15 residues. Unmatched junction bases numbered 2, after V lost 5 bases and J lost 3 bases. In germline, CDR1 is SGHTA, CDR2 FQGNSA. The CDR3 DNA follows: TGTGCCAGCAGCCGGGGACAGGGGGCTAATGAAAAACTGTTTTTT. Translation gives CASSRGQGANEKLFF.

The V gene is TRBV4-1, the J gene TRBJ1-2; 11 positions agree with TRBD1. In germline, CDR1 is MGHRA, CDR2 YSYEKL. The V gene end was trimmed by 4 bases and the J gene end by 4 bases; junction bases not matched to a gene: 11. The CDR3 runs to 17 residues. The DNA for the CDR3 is TGCGCCAGCAGCCGCCAGGTTACCGGGACAGGGGGCTATGGCTACACCTTC. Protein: CASSRQVTGTGGYGYTF.

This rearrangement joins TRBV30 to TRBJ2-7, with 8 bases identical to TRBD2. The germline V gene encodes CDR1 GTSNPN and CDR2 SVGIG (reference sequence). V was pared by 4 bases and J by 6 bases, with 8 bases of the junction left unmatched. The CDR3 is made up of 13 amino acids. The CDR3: CAWKGGTRGEQYF. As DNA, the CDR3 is TGTGCCTGGAAGGGCGGGACTAGGGGCGAGCAGTACTTC.

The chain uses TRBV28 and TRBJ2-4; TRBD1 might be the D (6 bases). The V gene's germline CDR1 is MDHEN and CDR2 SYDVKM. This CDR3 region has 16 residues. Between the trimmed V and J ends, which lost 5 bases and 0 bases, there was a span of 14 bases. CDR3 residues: CASSRNRELAKNIQYF. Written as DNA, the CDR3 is TGTGCCAGCAGTCGCAACAGGGAACTAGCCAAAAACATTCAGTACTTC.

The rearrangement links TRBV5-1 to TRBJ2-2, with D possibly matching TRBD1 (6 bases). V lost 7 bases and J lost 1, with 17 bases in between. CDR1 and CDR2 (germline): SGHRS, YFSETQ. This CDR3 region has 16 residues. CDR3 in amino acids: CASGLMGQVNTGELFF. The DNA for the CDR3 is TGCGCCAGCGGTTTAATGGGACAAGTGAACACCGGGGAGCTGTTTTTT.

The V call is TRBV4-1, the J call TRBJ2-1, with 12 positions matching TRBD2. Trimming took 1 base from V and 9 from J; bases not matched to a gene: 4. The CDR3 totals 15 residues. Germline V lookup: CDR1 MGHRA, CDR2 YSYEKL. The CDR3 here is CASSQGTSGMGEQFF. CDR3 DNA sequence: TGCGCCAGCAGCCAAGGGACTAGCGGGATGGGTGAGCAGTTCTTC.

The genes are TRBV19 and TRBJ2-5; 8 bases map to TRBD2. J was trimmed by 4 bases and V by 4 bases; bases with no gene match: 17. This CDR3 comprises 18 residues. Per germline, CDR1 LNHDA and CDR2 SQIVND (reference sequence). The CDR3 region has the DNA TGTGCCAGTAGTAGGGGGATTAGCGGGGACCTCGGGGGAGAGACCCAGTACTTC. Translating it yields CASSRGISGDLGGETQYF.

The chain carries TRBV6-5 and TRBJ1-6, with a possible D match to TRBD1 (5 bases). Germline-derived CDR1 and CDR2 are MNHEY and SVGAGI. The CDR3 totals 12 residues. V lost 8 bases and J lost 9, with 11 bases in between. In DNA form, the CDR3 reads TGTGCCAGCGCCAAGGGGATTTCACCCCTCCACTTT. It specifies CASAKGISPLHF.

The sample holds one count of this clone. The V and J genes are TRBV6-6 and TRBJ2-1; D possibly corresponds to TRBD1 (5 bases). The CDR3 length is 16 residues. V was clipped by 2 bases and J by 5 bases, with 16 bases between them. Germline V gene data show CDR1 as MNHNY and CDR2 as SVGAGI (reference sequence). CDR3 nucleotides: TGTGCCAGCAGTTACCCAGAAAAAAAGGGGCACAATGAGCAGTTCTTC. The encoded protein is CASSYPEKKGHNEQFF.

The CDR3 nucleotides are TGTGCCAGCACGCAAACGGGGGGCTACGAGCAGTACTTC. Translation gives CASTQTGGYEQYF. The rearrangement uses TRBV28 and TRBJ2-7, with 7 bases fitting TRBD2. V shed 7 bases and J 3 bases; nucleotides not matched to a gene: 6. The CDR3 has 13 residues. The germline gives CDR1 MDHEN, CDR2 SYDVKM.

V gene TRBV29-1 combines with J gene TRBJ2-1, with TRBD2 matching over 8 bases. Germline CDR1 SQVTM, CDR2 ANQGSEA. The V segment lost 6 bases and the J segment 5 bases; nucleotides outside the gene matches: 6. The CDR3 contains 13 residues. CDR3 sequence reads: CSVREERNNEQFF. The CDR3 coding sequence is TGCAGCGTGCGGGAGGAGCGAAACAATGAGCAGTTCTTC.

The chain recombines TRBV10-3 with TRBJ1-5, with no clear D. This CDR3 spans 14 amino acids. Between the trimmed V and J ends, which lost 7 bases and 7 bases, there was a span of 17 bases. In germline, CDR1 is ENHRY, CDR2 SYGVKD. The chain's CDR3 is CAITEGVGSQPQHF. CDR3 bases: TGTGCCATCACCGAGGGAGTCGGAAGCCAGCCCCAGCATTTT.

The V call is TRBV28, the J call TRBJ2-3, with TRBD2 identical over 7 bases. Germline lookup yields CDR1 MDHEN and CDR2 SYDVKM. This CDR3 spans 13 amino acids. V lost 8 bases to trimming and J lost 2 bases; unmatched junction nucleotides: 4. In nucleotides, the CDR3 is TGTGCCAGCTGGCGGGGGATCACAGATACGCAGTATTTT. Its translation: CASWRGITDTQYF.

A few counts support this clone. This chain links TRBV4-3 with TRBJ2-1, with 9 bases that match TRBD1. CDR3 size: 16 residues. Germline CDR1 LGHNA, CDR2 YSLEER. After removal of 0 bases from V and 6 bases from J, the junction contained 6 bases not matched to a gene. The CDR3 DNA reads TGCGCCAGCAGCCAAGAGGACAGGGGAGGTGGCAATGAGCAGTTCTTC. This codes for CASSQEDRGGGNEQFF.

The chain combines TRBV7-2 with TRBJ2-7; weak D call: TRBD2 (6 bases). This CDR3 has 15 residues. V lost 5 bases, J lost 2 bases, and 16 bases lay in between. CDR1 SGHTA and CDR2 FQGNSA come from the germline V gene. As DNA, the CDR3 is TGTGCCAGCAGCCAGGGTGGAGGGAATCCCTACGAGCAGTACTTC. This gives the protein CASSQGGGNPYEQYF.

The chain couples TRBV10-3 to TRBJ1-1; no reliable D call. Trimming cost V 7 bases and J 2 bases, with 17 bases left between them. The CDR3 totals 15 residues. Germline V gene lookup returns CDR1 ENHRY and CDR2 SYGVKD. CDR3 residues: CAIIKSEGANTEAFF. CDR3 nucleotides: TGTGCCATCATCAAGAGCGAGGGAGCCAACACTGAAGCTTTCTTT.

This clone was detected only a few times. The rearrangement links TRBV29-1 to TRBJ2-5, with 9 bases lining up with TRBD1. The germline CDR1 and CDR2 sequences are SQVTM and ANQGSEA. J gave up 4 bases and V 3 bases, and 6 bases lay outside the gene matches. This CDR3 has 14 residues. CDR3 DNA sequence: TGCAGCGTTGATTGGGACAGGGATCCAGAGACCCAGTACTTC. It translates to CSVDWDRDPETQYF. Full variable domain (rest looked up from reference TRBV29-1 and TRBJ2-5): SAVISQKPSRDICQRGTSLTIQCQVDSQVTMMFWYRQQPGQSLTLIATANQGSEATYESGFVIDKFPISRPNLTFSTLTVSNMSPEDSSIYLCSVDWDRDPETQYFGPGTRLLVL.

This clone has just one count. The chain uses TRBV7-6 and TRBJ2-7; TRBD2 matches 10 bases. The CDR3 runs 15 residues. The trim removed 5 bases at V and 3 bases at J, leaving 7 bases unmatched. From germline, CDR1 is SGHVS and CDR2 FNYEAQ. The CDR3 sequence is CASSLGTSDYYEQYF. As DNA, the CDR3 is TGTGCCAGCAGCCTCGGGACTAGCGACTACTACGAGCAGTACTTC.

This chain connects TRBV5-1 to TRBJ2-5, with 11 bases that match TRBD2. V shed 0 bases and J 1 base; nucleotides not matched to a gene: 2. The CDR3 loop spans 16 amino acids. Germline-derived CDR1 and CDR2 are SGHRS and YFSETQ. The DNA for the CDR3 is TGCGCCAGCAGCTTGGTAGCGGGGGGGATCCAAGAGACCCAGTACTTC. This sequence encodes CASSLVAGGIQETQYF. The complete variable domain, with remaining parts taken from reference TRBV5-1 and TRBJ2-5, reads KAGVTQTPRYLIKTRGQQVTLSCSPISGHRSVSWYQQTPGQGLQFLFEYFSETQRNKGNFPGRFSGRQFSNSRSEMNVSTLELGDSALYLCASSLVAGGIQETQYFGPGTRLLVL.

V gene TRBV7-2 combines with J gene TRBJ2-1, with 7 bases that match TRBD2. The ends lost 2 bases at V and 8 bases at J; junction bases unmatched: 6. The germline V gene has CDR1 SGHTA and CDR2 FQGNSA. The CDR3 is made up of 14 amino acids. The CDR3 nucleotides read TGTGCCAGCAGCTTAACTAGCGCGGCAGATGAGCAGTTCTTC. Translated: CASSLTSAADEQFF.

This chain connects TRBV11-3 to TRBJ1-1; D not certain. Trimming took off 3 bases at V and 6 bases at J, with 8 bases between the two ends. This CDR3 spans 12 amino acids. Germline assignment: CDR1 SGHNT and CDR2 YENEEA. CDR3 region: CASSFSSSEAFF. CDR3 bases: TGTGCCAGCAGCTTTAGTAGCTCTGAAGCTTTCTTT.

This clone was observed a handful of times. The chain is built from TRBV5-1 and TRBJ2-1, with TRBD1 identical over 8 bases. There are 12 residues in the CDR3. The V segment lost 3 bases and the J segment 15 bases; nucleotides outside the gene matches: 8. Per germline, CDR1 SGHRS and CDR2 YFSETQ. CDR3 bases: TGCGCCAGCAGCTCGACAGGGGCGGGTTGGTTCTTC. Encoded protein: CASSSTGAGWFF.